The text below deals with one T cell receptor beta chain. Its antigen is unidentified. The data derive from a study of cytomegalovirus exposure and HLA in healthy donors. Across the study: When 398 donors were genotyped, roughly 82% of them were found to fall in the Caucasian-associated ancestry cluster.

PCR amplification relied on 60 Vbeta primers (plus 13 Jbeta primers). The table came from immunoSEQ multiplex PCR; TCRdb's copy has only in-frame clones and leaves some out. The sample lists 95,000 to 100,000 clones; roughly 85% were seen once. Points from the study as a whole: It was confirmed in vitro that a few of the CMV-associated chains were specific for CMV antigens. In an earlier analysis, in some 500 donors, most V segments appeared productive either ~87% or ~30% of the time.

This clonotype was obtained from a man aged 25 to 40 in good health and CMV-seronegative. Material for sequencing was PBMCs.

The CDR3 DNA reads TGCAGTGTCGGGAGGGGCTACACCTTC. This translates into CSVGRGYTF. The V call is TRBV20-1, the J call TRBJ1-2; the D is unclear. CDR1 is DFQATT and CDR2 is SNEGSKA in the germline V gene (reference sequence). With 7 bases removed from V and 8 bases from J, the gap between germline ends came to 8 bases. CDR3 length: 9 amino acids.